The 14 T cell receptor beta chains below were found in one sample sequenced in a study of fetal regulatory T cell absence and autoimmunity (dated by TCRdb to 2015 to 2018). The library was obtained by the immunoSEQ multiplex PCR assay. TCRdb's version of the immuneACCESS table is confined to in-frame rearrangements and falls short of the full clone set. An unresolved V gene accounts for under half of the shortfall where checked; the remainder is of unknown origin. The sample table contains 95,000 or so clones; only one count was recorded for roughly 70% of them. The ten largest account for roughly 2% of the sample. The sequenced sample consisted of pancreas tissue. The receptors come from a male donor with IPEX syndrome.

In DNA form, the CDR3 reads TGTGCCAGCAGCTTCGGTTCCCGCCGGCACTATGGCTACACCTTC. This gives the protein CASSFGSRRHYGYTF. The V gene is TRBV7-6, the J gene TRBJ1-2; D is ambiguous. There are 15 residues in the CDR3. The germline V and J ends were trimmed by 3 bases and 3 bases, with 14 bases remaining between them. Germline loops: CDR1 SGHVS, CDR2 FNYEAQ.

This chain joins TRBV19 and TRBJ2-5, with D possibly matching TRBD1 (6 bases). Trimming cost V 9 bases and J 4 bases, with 18 bases left between them. Germline CDR1 is LNHDA and CDR2 is SQIVND (reference sequence). CDR3 length: 14 residues. The DNA for the CDR3 is TGTGCCAGCCATTGGTGGGGGCCGGGAGAGACCCAGTACTTC. Translated: CASHWWGPGETQYF.

In its sample, this clone was seen once. CDR3 nucleotide sequence: TGCGCCAGCAAGATCGGAGCGGGAAAAAAATACGAGCAGTACTTC. Translated: CASKIGAGKKYEQYF. The chain employs TRBV10-2 and TRBJ2-7; 7 nucleotides agree with TRBD2. The germline V gene has CDR1 WSHSY and CDR2 SAAADI. The V gene end was trimmed by 7 bases and the J gene end by 4 bases; junction bases not matched to a gene: 13. There are 15 residues in the CDR3.

The rearrangement joins TRBV2 to TRBJ2-5, with 11 bases matching TRBD2. The V gene's germline CDR1 is SNHLY and CDR2 FYNNEI. V trimming: 5 bases; J trimming: 7 bases; junction bases outside the gene matches: 15. This CDR3 is 17 amino acids long. The CDR3 DNA reads TGTGCCAGCAGTCCCCCACCAATAGCGGGGGGGCCTGGGACCCAGTACTTC. Encoded protein: CASSPPPIAGGPGTQYF.

J is TRBJ1-2 and V is TRBV5-1; D might be TRBD1 (6 bases). V lost 0 bases and J lost 4, with 16 bases in between. CDR3 length equals 16 residues. Germline values: CDR1 SGHRS, CDR2 YFSETQ. CDR3 DNA: TGCGCCAGCAGCTTGGGAACCACAGGGTGGGGCTATGGCTACACCTTC. It encodes CASSLGTTGWGYGYTF.

The sample holds one count of this clone. The rearrangement links TRBV5-4 to TRBJ2-1; 7 bases fit TRBD1. The CDR3 length is 15 residues. Germline lookup yields CDR1 SGHNT and CDR2 YYREEE (reference sequence). V was clipped by 7 bases and J by 5 bases; unmatched bases: 12. In DNA form, the CDR3 reads TGTGCCAGCTACCGACAGGGAGAGGTCCACAATGAGCAGTTCTTC. This sequence encodes CASYRQGEVHNEQFF.

This clone was counted between two and nine times. V and J are TRBV2 and TRBJ1-5; D is uncertain. V lost 4 bases and J 6 bases, leaving 7 bases between the germline ends. The CDR3 is 12 residues long. CDR1 SNHLY and CDR2 FYNNEI come from the germline V gene. The CDR3 protein is CASSGEGQPQHF. The CDR3 DNA follows: TGTGCCAGCAGTGGCGAGGGTCAGCCCCAGCATTTT.

The rearrangement joins TRBV9 to TRBJ2-2; 12 bases agree with TRBD2. Germline CDR1 reads SGDLS; CDR2 reads YYNGEE. V lost 4 bases to trimming and J lost 4 bases; unmatched junction nucleotides: 11. This CDR3 is 18 amino acids long. The CDR3: CASSPQASGGGRTGELFF. The CDR3 bases are TGTGCCAGCAGCCCCCAGGCTAGCGGGGGGGGCCGCACCGGGGAGCTGTTTTTT.

The gene calls are TRBV4-1 and TRBJ2-2; TRBD2 matches at 7 bases. The CDR3 extends over 16 amino acids. The V segment lost 1 base and the J segment 6 bases; nucleotides outside the gene matches: 8. Germline V CDR1 and CDR2: MGHRA, YSYEKL. The DNA for the CDR3 is TGCGCCAGCAGCCAAGTTTCTAGCGGATGGGCCGGGGAGCTGTTTTTT. It codes for CASSQVSSGWAGELFF.

This rearrangement joins TRBV7-9 to TRBJ1-2; no clear D. This CDR3 spans 15 amino acids. Germline lookup yields CDR1 SEHNR and CDR2 FQNEAQ (reference sequence). Trimming removed 5 bases at V and 5 bases at J, with 18 bases between. CDR3: CASSPRHGPTYGYTF. CDR3 nucleotide sequence: TGTGCCAGCAGCCCCCGTCACGGGCCCACGTATGGCTACACCTTC. The whole variable domain, remainder taken from reference TRBV7-9 and TRBJ1-2, is DTGVSQNPRHKITKRGQNVTFRCDPISEHNRLYWYRQTLGQGPEFLTYFQNEAQLEKSRLLSDRFSAERPKGSFSTLEIQRTEQGDSAMYLCASSPRHGPTYGYTFGSGTRLTVV.

The gene calls are TRBV11-2 and TRBJ2-1; D may correspond to TRBD1 or TRBD2 (5 bases each). Germline assignment: CDR1 SGHAT and CDR2 FQNNGV. The CDR3 contains 14 residues. The V end lost 7 bases, the J end lost 1 base, and 11 bases lay between the germline ends. CDR3 sequence reads: CASTWWGSYNEQFF. The CDR3, as DNA: TGTGCCAGCACCTGGTGGGGGTCCTACAATGAGCAGTTCTTC.

The chain has TRBV5-6 and TRBJ1-1; D is ambiguous. CDR1 is SGHDT, CDR2 YYEEEE, per germline. This CDR3 has 16 residues. V was cut by 0 bases and J by 5 bases, with 17 bases left in between. The CDR3: CASSLDQAAPTTEAFF. The CDR3 DNA sequence: TGTGCCAGCAGCTTGGACCAGGCGGCCCCAACAACTGAAGCTTTCTTT.

The rearrangement uses TRBV5-4 and TRBJ1-4, with 7 bases aligning to TRBD1. This CDR3 is 15 amino acids long. V lost 4 bases and J lost 2; bases outside the gene matches: 5. Germline-derived CDR1 and CDR2 are SGHNT and YYREEE (reference sequence). The CDR3 DNA reads as TGTGCCAGCAGCCGTGGCAGGGGGACTAATGAAAAACTGTTTTTT. The encoded protein is CASSRGRGTNEKLFF. Full variable domain (outside the CDR3, taken from reference TRBV5-4 and TRBJ1-4): ETGVTQSPTHLIKTRGQQVTLRCSSQSGHNTVSWYQQALGQGPQFIFQYYREEENGRGNFPPRFSGLQFPNYSSELNVNALELDDSALYLCASSRGRGTNEKLFFGSGTQLSVL.

The chain is built from TRBV5-1 and TRBJ2-3; TRBD1 matches 8 bases. CDR1 and CDR2 (germline): SGHRS, YFSETQ. The J segment lost 0 bases and the V segment lost 8 bases, leaving 5 bases of the junction unmatched. The CDR3 loop spans 14 amino acids. The CDR3 coding sequence is TGCGCCAGTTACCGGGACAGGAGCACAGATACGCAGTATTTT. It translates to CASYRDRSTDTQYF.